The 28 T cell receptor beta chains below were found in one sample sequenced in a study of blood T cell repertoires in COVID-19. Profiled with immunoSEQ multiplex PCR; TCRdb holds only in-frame clones, not every one. Of about 440,000 clones in the sample, 90% were seen once. Specimen: PBMCs or T cells enriched from blood (not recorded which). Source of these receptors: a man aged 18 to 30 who had recovered from COVID-19.

The rearrangement links TRBV7-8 to TRBJ1-5; no definite D call. Germline V gives CDR1 SGHVS, CDR2 FQNEAQ. With 6 bases removed from V and 0 bases from J, the gap between germline ends came to 15 bases. The CDR3 contains 16 residues. CDR3 amino acids: CASSFMRHLSNQPQHF. The CDR3 DNA follows: TGTGCCAGCAGTTTTATGCGACACCTTAGCAATCAGCCCCAGCATTTT.

This clone was seen a handful of times. The chain joins TRBV28 to TRBJ2-1, with D hard to call. Germline assignment: CDR1 MDHEN and CDR2 SYDVKM. This CDR3 contains 12 residues. V was pared by 2 bases and J by 10 bases, with 9 bases between. The chain's CDR3 is CASSLKLSEQFF. CDR3 DNA: TGTGCCAGCAGTTTAAAGCTCTCGGAGCAGTTCTTC.

The V call is TRBV11-2, the J call TRBJ1-4, with a weak D call TRBD1 (6 bases). The germline V and J ends were trimmed by 4 bases and 11 bases, with 20 bases remaining between them. The germline V gene encodes CDR1 SGHAT and CDR2 FQNNGV. The CDR3 runs to 15 residues. CDR3 residues: CASSSGTGSFRKLFF. DNA for the CDR3: TGTGCCAGCAGCTCGGGTACAGGGTCGTTCAGGAAACTGTTTTTT. Supplemented by reference TRBV11-2 and TRBJ1-4, the full variable domain reads EAGVAQSPRYKIIEKRQSVAFWCNPISGHATLYWYQQILGQGPKLLIQFQNNGVVDDSQLPKDRFSAERLKGVDSTLKIQPAKLEDSAVYLCASSSGTGSFRKLFFGSGTQLSVL.

The genes are TRBV19 and TRBJ1-5, with TRBD1 matching over 10 bases. Per germline, CDR1 LNHDA and CDR2 SQIVND (reference sequence). This CDR3 has 15 residues. With V trimmed by 7 bases and J by 6 bases, 9 bases remained unmatched. The CDR3 sequence is CASTDRGQRGQPQHF. For the CDR3, the DNA is TGTGCCAGTACCGACAGGGGGCAACGGGGTCAGCCCCAGCATTTT.

The J gene is TRBJ1-2, the V gene TRBV12-3 or TRBV12-4; 10 bases line up with TRBD1. Germline trimming cut 8 bases from V and 7 bases from J; bases unmatched to any gene: 4. The CDR3 is made up of 12 amino acids. The CDR3 reads CASCRDRGGYTF. CDR3 nucleotides: TGTGCCAGCTGCCGGGACAGGGGTGGCTACACCTTC.

The chain recombines TRBV6-5 with TRBJ2-1; 9 nucleotides line up with TRBD1. Germline CDR1 is MNHEY and CDR2 is SVGAGI. The V segment lost 2 bases and the J segment 7 bases; nucleotides outside the gene matches: 0. The CDR3 contains 13 residues. In nucleotides, the CDR3 is TGTGCCAGCAGTTACGGGACAGGGAATGAGCAGTTCTTC. Protein: CASSYGTGNEQFF.

This CDR3 reads CASTTENTEAFF. CDR3 in DNA: TGTGCCAGTACGACAGAGAACACTGAAGCTTTCTTT. This chain links TRBV19 with TRBJ1-1; D may be TRBD1 (5 bases). Germline CDR1 and CDR2: LNHDA and SQIVND (reference sequence). This CDR3 comprises 12 residues. V gave up 7 bases and J gave up 1 base, with 7 bases separating them.

The chain links TRBV19 to TRBJ1-2; D gene uncertain. CDR3 length: 14 amino acids. V was clipped by 4 bases and J by 7 bases, with 16 bases between them. CDR1 is LNHDA and CDR2 is SQIVND in the germline V gene (reference sequence). This CDR3 reads CASSRGGGFGGYTF. Here the CDR3 DNA reads TGTGCCAGTAGTAGAGGAGGAGGGTTCGGTGGCTACACCTTC.

The chain employs TRBV7-2 and TRBJ1-2; 7 bases agree with TRBD1. Germline V gene data show CDR1 as SGHTA and CDR2 as FQGNSA. V lost 9 bases and J lost 5; bases outside the gene matches: 6. This CDR3 contains 12 residues. The CDR3 nucleotides read TGTGCCAGTCTCCCAGGGGGTTATGGCTACACCTTC. The encoded protein is CASLPGGYGYTF.

The chain joins TRBV7-3 to TRBJ2-3, with 7 bases identical to TRBD2. The CDR3 totals 13 residues. V dropped 8 bases and J dropped 2; count of bases not matched to a gene: 4. The germline V gene encodes CDR1 SGHTA and CDR2 FQGTGA. The CDR3: CASGAGATDTQYF. The DNA of the CDR3 is TGTGCCAGCGGGGCGGGAGCCACAGATACGCAGTATTTT.

The gene calls are TRBV27 and TRBJ2-7, with 9 bases lining up with TRBD2. The V and J ends lost 8 bases and 1 base, in that order; junction bases with no gene match: 3. Germline CDR1 and CDR2: MNHEY and SMNVEV (reference sequence). The length of the CDR3 is 13 residues. The CDR3 reads CASRLAESYEQYF. The CDR3 DNA sequence: TGTGCCAGCCGACTAGCGGAGTCCTACGAGCAGTACTTC.

The chain has TRBV27 and TRBJ2-3; 10 nucleotides match TRBD1. V gave up 10 bases and J gave up 6 bases; unmatched junction bases: 7. Germline CDR1 and CDR2: MNHEY and SMNVEV (reference sequence). The CDR3 loop spans 13 amino acids. The CDR3 nucleotides are TGTGCCATCCGTCGGGACAGGGGTGATACGCAGTATTTT. It is translated as CAIRRDRGDTQYF.

CDR3 DNA: TGTGCCAGCAGCTCGGACTATTTGGTTGGGGCCGGGGAGCTGTTTTTT. It yields the protein CASSSDYLVGAGELFF. V usage is TRBV11-2 and J usage is TRBJ2-2, with D perhaps TRBD2 (6 bases). Germline V gives CDR1 SGHAT, CDR2 FQNNGV. Between the trimmed V and J ends, which lost 4 bases and 6 bases, there was a span of 18 bases. The CDR3 has 16 amino acids.

The CDR3 is CAISTTLTGGDSPLHF. CDR3 in DNA: TGTGCCATCAGCACAACTCTGACAGGGGGCGATTCACCCCTCCACTTT. The V gene is TRBV10-3, the J gene TRBJ1-6; 10 nucleotides match TRBD1. J was trimmed by 8 bases and V by 6 bases; bases with no gene match: 10. Germline CDR1 is ENHRY and CDR2 is SYGVKD. This CDR3 spans 16 amino acids.

Remarks on this clone: This sample also contains other DNA sequences that code for the same CDR3. The chain is built from TRBV29-1 and TRBJ1-1, with D tentatively TRBD1 (6 bases). CDR1 and CDR2 from the germline V gene are SQVTM and ANQGSEA. V lost 4 bases to trimming and J lost 0 bases, with 9 bases between them. The CDR3 totals 13 residues. The CDR3 sequence is CSVAGTLNTEAFF. As DNA, the CDR3 is TGCAGCGTTGCCGGGACACTGAACACTGAAGCTTTCTTT. The complete variable domain, with remaining parts taken from reference TRBV29-1 and TRBJ1-1, reads SAVISQKPSRDICQRGTSLTIQCQVDSQVTMMFWYRQQPGQSLTLIATANQGSEATYESGFVIDKFPISRPNLTFSTLTVSNMSPEDSSIYLCSVAGTLNTEAFFGQGTRLTVV.

The chain recombines TRBV12-1 with TRBJ2-5; TRBD1 is taken as the D call from the table, unchecked against the DNA. TRBV12-1 is a recognized pseudogene. The CDR3 is 14 residues long. This chain's CDR3 is CASSHGQGRETQYF. Here the CDR3 DNA reads TGTGCCAGCAGCCACGGACAGGGTCGGGAGACCCAGTACTTC.

This clone was counted once. The rearrangement joins TRBV11-3 to TRBJ2-1, with TRBD1 as a possible D gene (6 bases). The CDR3 is 12 amino acids. CDR1 is SGHNT, CDR2 YENEEA, per germline. Trimming left V 5 bases short and J 7 bases short, with 9 bases between. Here the CDR3 DNA reads TGTGCCAGCAGCGGTAGGGGGAATGAGCAGTTCTTC. It codes for CASSGRGNEQFF.

This sequence joins TRBV27 and TRBJ1-1; perhaps TRBD1 as D (5 bases). The CDR3 sequence is 14 residues long. Trimming shortened V by 3 bases and J by 4 bases, and 12 bases separated the two germline ends. Looked up from germline, CDR1 is MNHEY and CDR2 is SMNVEV (reference sequence). CDR3 bases: TGTGCCAGCAGTTTCAGGGTGCTTGGCACTGAAGCTTTCTTT. This gives the protein CASSFRVLGTEAFF.

This clone is a singleton in its sample. The rearrangement uses TRBV5-1 and TRBJ1-1, with D perhaps TRBD1 (5 bases). In germline, CDR1 is SGHRS, CDR2 YFSETQ. V lost 4 bases and J lost 0, with 13 bases in between. The CDR3 loop spans 15 amino acids. CDR3 bases: TGCGCCAGCAGCGCGGGACCGAACATGAACACTGAAGCTTTCTTT. As protein: CASSAGPNMNTEAFF.

The chain combines TRBV27 with TRBJ2-3, with TRBD2 matching over 16 bases. CDR1 is MNHEY and CDR2 is SMNVEV in the germline V gene (reference sequence). J gave up 2 bases and V 5 bases, and 10 bases lay outside the gene matches. The CDR3 covers 19 residues. CDR3 bases: TGTGCCAGCAGTGCTTCCGGGACTAGCGGGAGGGGGGTCACAGATACGCAGTATTTT. It yields the protein CASSASGTSGRGVTDTQYF.

This chain joins TRBV5-5 and TRBJ1-5, with a tentative D call TRBD1 (6 bases). V was pared by 6 bases and J by 1 base, with 11 bases between. CDR1 is SGHKS, CDR2 YYEKEE, per germline (reference sequence). This CDR3 spans 14 amino acids. In DNA, the CDR3 is TGTGCCAGCAACCAACAGGGAAGCAATCAGCCCCAGCATTTT. The encoded protein is CASNQQGSNQPQHF.

This sequence joins TRBV18 and TRBJ2-5, with a possible D match to TRBD1 (6 bases). The V end lost 6 bases, the J end lost 4 bases, and 21 bases lay between the germline ends. Germline CDR1 reads KGHSH; CDR2 reads LQKENI. This CDR3 region has 16 residues. In DNA form, the CDR3 reads TGTGCCAGCTCGCCCAGGGGACCGAGGGATATAGAGACCCAGTACTTC. Translated: CASSPRGPRDIETQYF.

This sequence joins TRBV14 and TRBJ2-6; D is ambiguous. With 4 bases removed from V and 0 bases from J, the gap between germline ends came to 10 bases. The germline V gene has CDR1 SGHDN and CDR2 FVKESK. This CDR3 is 16 amino acids long. The DNA of the CDR3 is TGTGCCAGCAGCCGCACGGGTTACTCTGGGGCCAACGTCCTGACTTTC. Encoded protein: CASSRTGYSGANVLTF.

This sequence joins TRBV9 and TRBJ1-5; no clear D. CDR3 size: 14 residues. The germline V gene encodes CDR1 SGDLS and CDR2 YYNGEE. The V end was cut by 4 bases, the J end by 3 bases, with 11 bases between. The CDR3 DNA reads TGTGCCAGCAGCCCGGAGGAGACCAATCAGCCCCAGCATTTT. It codes for CASSPEETNQPQHF.

This chain's CDR3 is CASSSGLAGGRAETQYF. Written as DNA, the CDR3 is TGTGCCAGCAGTTCGGGACTAGCGGGAGGCCGGGCGGAGACCCAGTACTTC. The rearrangement links TRBV28 to TRBJ2-5, with TRBD2 identical over 15 bases. The germline V gene encodes CDR1 MDHEN and CDR2 SYDVKM. The CDR3 totals 17 residues. J lost 5 bases, V lost 4 bases, and 8 bases had no gene match.

The chain has TRBV7-8 and TRBJ1-1, with no clear D. The CDR3 consists of 13 residues. V shed 2 bases and J shed 3 bases, with 7 bases lying between them. CDR1 is SGHVS, CDR2 FQNEAQ, per germline. The CDR3: CASSLQSHTEAFF. The CDR3, as DNA: TGTGCCAGCAGCTTACAGTCTCACACTGAAGCTTTCTTT.

The CDR3 loop is CASSFWASAPGEQYF. As DNA, the CDR3 is TGTGCCAGCAGCTTTTGGGCTAGCGCTCCTGGCGAGCAGTACTTC. V usage is TRBV5-4 and J usage is TRBJ2-7; maybe TRBD2 (6 bases). Trimming took 2 bases from V and 6 from J, leaving 18 bases between them. The V gene's germline CDR1 is SGHNT and CDR2 YYREEE (reference sequence). The CDR3 is 15 amino acids.

This chain links TRBV5-8 with TRBJ2-2; perhaps TRBD2 as D (5 bases). Trimming shortened V by 5 bases and J by 1 base, and 9 bases separated the two germline ends. Looked up from germline, CDR1 is SGHTS and CDR2 is YDEGEE. This CDR3 contains 14 residues. CDR3 sequence reads: CASSGRGNTGELFF. Here the CDR3 DNA reads TGTGCCAGCAGTGGACGGGGGAACACCGGGGAGCTGTTTTTT. Drawing the rest from reference TRBV5-8 and TRBJ2-2, the complete variable domain is EAGVTQSPTHLIKTRGQQATLRCSPISGHTSVYWYQQALGLGLQFLLWYDEGEERNRGNFPPRFSGRQFPNYSSELNVNALELEDSALYLCASSGRGNTGELFFGEGSRLTVL.